The next 17 T cell receptor beta chains were all read from a single sample in a study of blood T cell repertoires in COVID-19. Generated by immunoSEQ multiplex PCR, the TCRdb table keeps only in-frame clones and is missing some. Counted here are approximately 360,000 clones, roughly 86% occurring once; the ten biggest clones make up around 2%. The sample taken for sequencing was PBMCs or T cells enriched from blood (not recorded which). The receptors derive from a man in his forties or fifties in a cohort exposed to, infected with or recovered from COVID-19 (not recorded which).

The chain recombines TRBV21-1 with TRBJ2-5; the table's D call, TRBD2, was not checked against the DNA. TRBV21-1 is shown as a pseudogene. The CDR3 length is 18 residues. The CDR3 nucleotides are TGTGCCAGCAGCAACTGGGATACGGCGGGAGCTCGTCAAGAGACCCAGTACTTC. It is translated as CASSNWDTAGARQETQYF.

This sequence joins TRBV4-2 and TRBJ1-2; no definite D call. V was trimmed by 0 bases and J by 4 bases, leaving 12 bases between them. This CDR3 is 15 amino acids long. The germline V gene encodes CDR1 LGHNA and CDR2 YNFKEQ. The CDR3 sequence is CASSQDTGSRYGYTF. The CDR3 DNA is TGTGCCAGCAGCCAAGACACCGGGTCTCGCTATGGCTACACCTTC.

J is TRBJ1-1 and V is TRBV6-6, with 8 bases aligning to TRBD1. CDR1 and CDR2 from the germline V gene are MNHNY and SVGAGI (reference sequence). Losses at the gene ends were 5 bases for V and 11 bases for J; bases not matched to a gene: 10. The CDR3 extends over 13 amino acids. The CDR3 here is CASSPGQGMIAFF. CDR3 nucleotides: TGTGCCAGCAGTCCCGGACAGGGAATGATTGCTTTCTTT.

The genes are TRBV6-6 and TRBJ2-7; maybe TRBD1 (5 bases). This CDR3 is 13 amino acids long. Germline CDR1 and CDR2: MNHNY and SVGAGI (reference sequence). Trimming removed 7 bases at V and 6 bases at J, with 16 bases between. CDR3 amino acids: CASTPQGEGEQYF. DNA for the CDR3: TGTGCCAGCACCCCCCAGGGTGAAGGCGAGCAGTACTTC.

The V and J genes are TRBV4-1 and TRBJ2-3; 8 positions match TRBD2. Germline trimming cut 1 base from V and 2 bases from J; bases unmatched to any gene: 5. This CDR3 is built from 16 residues. In germline, CDR1 is MGHRA, CDR2 YSYEKL. Here the CDR3 reads CASSQALAGNTDTQYF. The CDR3 coding sequence is TGCGCCAGCAGCCAAGCGCTAGCGGGTAACACAGATACGCAGTATTTT.

This clone has a handful of counts. The chain has TRBV5-1 and TRBJ1-4; perhaps TRBD1 as D (6 bases). CDR1 is SGHRS, CDR2 YFSETQ, per germline. Trimming pared 4 bases from V and 0 bases from J, leaving 13 bases between. The CDR3 sequence is 16 residues long. The CDR3 region is CASSPTGTPTNEKLFF. CDR3 sequence (DNA): TGCGCCAGCAGCCCAACCGGGACACCAACTAATGAAAAACTGTTTTTT.

The chain recombines TRBV28 with TRBJ2-7; 10 bases agree with TRBD2. The CDR3 consists of 18 residues. J lost 4 bases, V lost 1 base, and 13 bases had no gene match. Germline V CDR1 and CDR2: MDHEN, SYDVKM. As DNA, the CDR3 is TGTGCCAGCAGTTTATCTGGGAAGGCGAGCGGGAGGGGGTACGAGCAGTACTTC. Residues: CASSLSGKASGRGYEQYF.

The chain employs TRBV30 and TRBJ1-3, with 8 bases lining up with TRBD1. Trimming removed 7 bases from V and 2 bases from J; junction bases left unmatched: 1. This CDR3 has 12 amino acids. Germline assignment: CDR1 GTSNPN and CDR2 SVGIG (reference sequence). DNA for the CDR3: TGTGCCTCACAGGGGGCTGGAAACACCATATATTTT. Its translation: CASQGAGNTIYF.

The sample holds a few counts of this clone. The rearrangement uses TRBV9 and TRBJ2-7, with D tentatively TRBD2 (5 bases). This CDR3 region has 14 residues. Trimming shortened V by 4 bases and J by 4 bases, and 15 bases separated the two germline ends. Germline V gene sequence: CDR1 SGDLS, CDR2 YYNGEE. The CDR3 here is CASSRGGIIYEQYF. The CDR3 nucleotides read TGTGCCAGCAGCCGCGGAGGAATCATATACGAGCAGTACTTC.

The V call is TRBV2, the J call TRBJ1-1; D might be TRBD1 (6 bases). CDR1 is SNHLY and CDR2 is FYNNEI in the germline V gene. The CDR3 has 13 residues. V was shortened by 3 bases and J by 5 bases, with 10 bases between the two germline ends. The DNA of the CDR3 is TGTGCCAGCAGTGAGCGGGGGCAAACTGAAGCTTTCTTT. Amino acid sequence: CASSERGQTEAFF.

The V call is TRBV2, the J call TRBJ2-7, with 9 positions matching TRBD1. Trimming removed 7 bases from V and 5 bases from J; junction bases left unmatched: 12. This CDR3 spans 15 amino acids. Germline values: CDR1 SNHLY, CDR2 FYNNEI. In DNA form, the CDR3 reads TGTGCCAGCACCTACTCCGGGACAGGGAGGCACGAGCAGTACTTC. This gives the protein CASTYSGTGRHEQYF. Full variable domain (rest looked up from reference TRBV2 and TRBJ2-7): EPEVTQTPSHQVTQMGQEVILRCVPISNHLYFYWYRQILGQKVEFLVSFYNNEISEKSEIFDDQFSVERPDGSNFTLKIRSTKLEDSAMYFCASTYSGTGRHEQYFGPGTRLTVT.

The chain carries TRBV30 and TRBJ1-6; D is unresolved. Trimming removed 3 bases from V and 5 bases from J, with 8 bases in between. CDR1 is GTSNPN, CDR2 SVGIG, per germline (reference sequence). CDR3 length: 13 amino acids. Here the CDR3 reads CAWSRDNNSPLHF. The CDR3 DNA sequence: TGTGCCTGGAGCCGGGATAATAATTCACCCCTCCACTTT. Using reference TRBV30 and TRBJ1-6 for the parts outside the CDR3, the full variable domain is SQTIHQWPATLVQPVGSPLSLECTVEGTSNPNLYWYRQAAGRGLQLLFYSVGIGQISSEVPQNLSASRPQDRQFILSSKKLLLSDSGFYLCAWSRDNNSPLHFGNGTRLTVT.

This CDR3 reads CASSDRPGSEAFF. CDR3 bases: TGTGCCAGCAGTGACAGGCCTGGTAGTGAAGCTTTCTTT. This chain uses TRBV6-1 with TRBJ1-1, with D uncertain. The CDR3 has 13 amino acids. The germline gives CDR1 MNHNS, CDR2 SASEGT. V lost 3 bases to trimming and J lost 7 bases, with 12 bases between them.

This sequence joins TRBV18 and TRBJ2-1, with TRBD2 identical over 7 bases. Germline CDR1 is KGHSH and CDR2 is LQKENI. V lost 6 bases and J lost 4; bases outside the gene matches: 6. This CDR3 has 14 amino acids. In DNA, the CDR3 is TGTGCCAGCTCCCTCAATAGCGGGTACAATGAGCAGTTCTTC. Translation: CASSLNSGYNEQFF.

This clone was picked up a small number of times. The rearrangement uses TRBV25-1 and TRBJ1-1; unclear D gene. The CDR3 sequence is 13 residues long. V lost 2 bases, J lost 2 bases, and 6 bases lay in between. The germline V gene encodes CDR1 MGHDK and CDR2 SYGVNS. The CDR3 reads CASSEPTNTEAFF. The CDR3 region has the DNA TGTGCCAGCAGTGAACCGACAAACACTGAAGCTTTCTTT.

The CDR3 reads CASSERTSRAKNIQYF. CDR3 DNA sequence: TGTGCCAGCAGTGAAAGGACTTCCCGAGCCAAAAACATTCAGTACTTC. This sequence joins TRBV6-1 and TRBJ2-4; maybe TRBD2 (5 bases). Germline values: CDR1 MNHNS, CDR2 SASEGT. V lost 2 bases, J lost 0 bases, and 11 bases lay in between. CDR3 length equals 16 residues.

The chain has TRBV19 and TRBJ1-5; D perhaps matches TRBD1 (5 bases). The germline CDR1 and CDR2 sequences are LNHDA and SQIVND (reference sequence). V was clipped by 0 bases and J by 3 bases, with 12 bases between them. The CDR3 totals 16 residues. Here the CDR3 reads CASSIDRGNLNQPQHF. The CDR3 DNA reads TGTGCCAGTAGTATAGATAGGGGAAACCTCAATCAGCCCCAGCATTTT.